The rows below give T cell receptor beta chains drawn from one sample of a study of graft-versus-host responses after intestinal transplantation. The repertoire was sequenced with immunoSEQ multiplex PCR; TCRdb's copy has only in-frame clones and lacks some. The data hold some 100,000 clones, with about 90% observed a single time. Their antigens are not known. Sequencing was performed on unstimulated CD4+ T cells sorted from spleen or lymph node cells, taken before transplant. The receptors were gathered from a human donor who was the organ donor for an intestinal transplant. CDR3s include the opening cysteine and the closing phenylalanine or tryptophan.

V	length	CDR3
TRBV7-8	16	CASSLANPGQPVEQYF
TRBV15	14	CATSRDFNTGELFF
TRBV6-1	14	CASSKSPLGETQYF
TRBV7-9	16	CASSSPSGKRPGELFF
TRBV6-1	15	CASSRQEGPGRPLHF
TRBV5-1	16	CASSLGGSGGTDTQYF
TRBV6-5	15	CASSYQGGLNTEAFF
TRBV5-8	16	CASSLDLGPSNQPQHF
TRBV7-9	17	CASSGTGTSGGYYEQYF
TRBV10-3	15	CASAKPGLRTDTQYF
TRBV11-2	14	CASSLRDRSYEQYF
TRBV5-1	14	CASSNSTNTGELFF
TRBV5-4	18	CASSSGTGGSLNTGELFF
TRBV4-1	17	CASSQAGTGLSTDTQYF
TRBV2	13	CATLTRGRNTIYF
TRBV5-6	14	CASSLDGGNTEAFF
TRBV30	15	CAWSALAGPTDTQYF
TRBV6-1	12	CASRGGLQPQHF
TRBV10-3	15	CAISESSSGTGWAFF
TRBV29-1	12	CSPGLGTYEQYF
TRBV4-1	12	CASSQRDGRAFF
TRBV5-1	15	CASSLSQGANEKLFF
TRBV4-2	15	CASSQDRLARETQYF
TRBV19	14	CASSIPGGAGELFF
TRBV27	15	CASRPGGRTSTEAFF
TRBV2	13	CASTLGGGFGAFF
TRBV28	15	CASSFLGQGRDTQYF
TRBV9	18	CASSVALTDTHDIYGYTF
TRBV10-3	15	CAISESSGGADEQYF
TRBV7-2	15	CASSFGPVTYNEQFF
TRBV5-8	15	CASTETGGANQPQHF
TRBV9	16	CASSVEGLRLTDTQYF
TRBV30	13	CALAVISGNTIYF